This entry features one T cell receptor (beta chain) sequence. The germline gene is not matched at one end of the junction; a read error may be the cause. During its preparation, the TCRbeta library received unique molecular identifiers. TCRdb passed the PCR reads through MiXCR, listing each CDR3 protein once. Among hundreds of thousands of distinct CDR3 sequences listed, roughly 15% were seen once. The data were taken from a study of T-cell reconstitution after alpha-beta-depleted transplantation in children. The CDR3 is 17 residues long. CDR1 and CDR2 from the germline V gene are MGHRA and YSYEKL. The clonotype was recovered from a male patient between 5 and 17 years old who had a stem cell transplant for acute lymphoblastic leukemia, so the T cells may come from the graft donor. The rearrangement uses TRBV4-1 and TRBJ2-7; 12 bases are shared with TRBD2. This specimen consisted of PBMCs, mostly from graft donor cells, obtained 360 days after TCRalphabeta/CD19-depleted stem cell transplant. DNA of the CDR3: TGCGCCAGCAGCCTAGCGGACGGGCTAGCGGGAGGGCTGGAGCAGCACTTC. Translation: CASSLADGLAGGLEQHF.